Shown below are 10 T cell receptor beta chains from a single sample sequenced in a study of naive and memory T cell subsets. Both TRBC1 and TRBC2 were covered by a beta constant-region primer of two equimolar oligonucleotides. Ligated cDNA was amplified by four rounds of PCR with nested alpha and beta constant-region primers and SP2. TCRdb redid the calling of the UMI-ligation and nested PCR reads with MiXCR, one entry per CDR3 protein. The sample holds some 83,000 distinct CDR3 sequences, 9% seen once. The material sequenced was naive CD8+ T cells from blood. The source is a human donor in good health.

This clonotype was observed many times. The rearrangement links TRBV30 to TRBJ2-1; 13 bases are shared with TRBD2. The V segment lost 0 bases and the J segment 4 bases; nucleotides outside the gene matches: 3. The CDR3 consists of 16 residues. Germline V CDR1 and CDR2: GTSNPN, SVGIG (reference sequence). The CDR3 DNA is TGTGCCTGGAGTGTGGGACTAGCGGGGCCTTACAATGAGCAGTTCTTC. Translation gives CAWSVGLAGPYNEQFF.

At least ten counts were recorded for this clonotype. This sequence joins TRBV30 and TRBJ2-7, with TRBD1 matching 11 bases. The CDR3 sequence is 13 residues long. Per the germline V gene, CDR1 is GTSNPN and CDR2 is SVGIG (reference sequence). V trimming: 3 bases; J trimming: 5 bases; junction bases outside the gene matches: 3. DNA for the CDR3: TGTGCCTGGAGCCCGGGACAGGGGGACGAGCAGTACTTC. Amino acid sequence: CAWSPGQGDEQYF.

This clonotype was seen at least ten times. The CDR3 reads CASSYRDINQPQHF. The CDR3, as DNA: TGTGCCAGCAGTTACCGGGACATCAATCAGCCCCAGCATTTT. The chain couples TRBV6-2 or TRBV6-3 to TRBJ1-5; maybe TRBD1 (6 bases). This CDR3 has 14 amino acids. Germline V gene lookup returns CDR1 MNHEY and CDR2 SVGEGT. Trimming took off 2 bases at V and 3 bases at J, with 8 bases between the two ends.

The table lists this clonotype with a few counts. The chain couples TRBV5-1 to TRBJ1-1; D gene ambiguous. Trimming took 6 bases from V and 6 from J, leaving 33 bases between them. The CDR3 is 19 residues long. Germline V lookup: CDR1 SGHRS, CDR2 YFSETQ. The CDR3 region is CASNLMVGLGRVEGSEAFF. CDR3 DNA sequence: TGCGCCAGCAACCTAATGGTAGGCCTCGGCAGAGTGGAAGGGTCTGAAGCTTTCTTT.

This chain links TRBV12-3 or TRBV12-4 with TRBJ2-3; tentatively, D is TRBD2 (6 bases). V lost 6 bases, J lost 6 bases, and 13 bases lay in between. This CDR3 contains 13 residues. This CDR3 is CASSIFGGDTQYF. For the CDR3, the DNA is TGTGCCAGCAGCATTTTCGGAGGGGATACGCAGTATTTT.

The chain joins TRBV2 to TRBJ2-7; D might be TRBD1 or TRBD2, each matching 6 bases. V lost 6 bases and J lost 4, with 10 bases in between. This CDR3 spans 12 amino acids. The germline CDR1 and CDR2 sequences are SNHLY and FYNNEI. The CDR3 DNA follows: TGTGCCAGCAGGGGAGGACAGTACGAGCAGTACTTC. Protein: CASRGGQYEQYF.

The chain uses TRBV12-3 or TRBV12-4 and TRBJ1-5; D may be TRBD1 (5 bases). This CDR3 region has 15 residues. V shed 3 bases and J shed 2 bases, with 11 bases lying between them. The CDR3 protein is CASSLNLGGNQPQHF. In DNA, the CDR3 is TGTGCCAGCAGTTTGAATTTAGGGGGCAATCAGCCCCAGCATTTT.

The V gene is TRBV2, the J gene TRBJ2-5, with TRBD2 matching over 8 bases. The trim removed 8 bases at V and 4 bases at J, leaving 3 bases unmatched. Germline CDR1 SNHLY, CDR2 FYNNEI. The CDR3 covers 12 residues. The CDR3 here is CASRGGRETQYF. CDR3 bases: TGTGCCAGCCGGGGGGGGCGAGAGACCCAGTACTTC.

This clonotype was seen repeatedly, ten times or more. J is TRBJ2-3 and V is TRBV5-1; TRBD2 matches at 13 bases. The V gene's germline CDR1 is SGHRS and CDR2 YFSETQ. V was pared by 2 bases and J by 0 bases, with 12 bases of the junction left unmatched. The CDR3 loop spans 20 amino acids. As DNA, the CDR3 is TGCGCCAGCAGCTTCACCGGACTAGCGGGAGACCTCGCTAGCACAGATACGCAGTATTTT. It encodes CASSFTGLAGDLASTDTQYF. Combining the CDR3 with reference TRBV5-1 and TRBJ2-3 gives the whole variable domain KAGVTQTPRYLIKTRGQQVTLSCSPISGHRSVSWYQQTPGQGLQFLFEYFSETQRNKGNFPGRFSGRQFSNSRSEMNVSTLELGDSALYLCASSFTGLAGDLASTDTQYFGPGTRLTVL.

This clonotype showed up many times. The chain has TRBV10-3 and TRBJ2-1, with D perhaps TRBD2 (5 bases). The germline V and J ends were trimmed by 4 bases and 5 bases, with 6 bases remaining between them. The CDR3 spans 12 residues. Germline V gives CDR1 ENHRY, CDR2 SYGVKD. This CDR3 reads CAISAGNNEQFF. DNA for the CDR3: TGTGCCATCAGTGCGGGAAACAATGAGCAGTTCTTC.